This record looks at one T cell receptor beta chain sequence and its context. Its target is unknown. cDNA reverse transcribed from extracted RNA served as the sequencing template. The repertoire was sequenced with immunoSEQ multiplex PCR; TCRdb's copy has only in-frame clones and lacks some. The sample shows roughly 170,000 clones, about 60% of them seen only once. Treatment meaning: oral pan-JAK inhibitor, 5-10 mg twice daily. This record belongs to a study of CD8+ T cells in alopecia areata. Across the study: Severity scoring for treated patients was based on the percentage of affected scalp area. Study findings and constraints: Within the top 100, expanded CD8+ clones significantly decreased with tofacitinib, as did scalp clonality. Normal-skin resident alphabeta T cells also appear among scalp sample sequences.

CDR1 SGDLS and CDR2 YYNGEE come from the germline V gene. The CDR3 spans 12 residues. The ends were cut back, 2 bases at V and 8 bases at J, with 8 bases in the middle. V is TRBV9 and J is TRBJ2-1; unclear D gene. Sequenced material: CD8+ T cells sorted from blood, taken at week 24, from a patient treated with tofacitinib. The TCR sequence derives from a human donor with alopecia areata. Here the CDR3 reads CASSVQTHEQFF. CDR3 DNA: TGTGCCAGCAGCGTCCAGACTCATGAGCAGTTCTTC. The full variable domain, completed using reference TRBV9 and TRBJ2-1, is DSGVTQTPKHLITATGQRVTLRCSPRSGDLSVYWYQQSLDQGLQFLIQYYNGEERAKGNILERFSAQQFPDLHSELNLSSLELGDSALYFCASSVQTHEQFFGPGTRLTVL.